What follows are 17 T cell receptor beta chains derived from one specimen sequenced in a study of blood T cell repertoires in COVID-19. Method: immunoSEQ multiplex PCR; TCRdb's copy keeps in-frame clones and lacks some. The sample lists 220,000 or so clones, 85% to 90% occurring once. The sequenced material came from PBMCs or T cells enriched from blood (not recorded which). These receptor sequences come from a woman aged 45-65 years with acute COVID-19.

The J gene is TRBJ2-4, the V gene TRBV7-9; 10 bases match TRBD1. V shed 4 bases, J shed 7 bases, and the junction held 4 bases outside the gene matches. Germline values: CDR1 SEHNR, CDR2 FQNEAQ (reference sequence). The CDR3 runs 14 residues. The CDR3 nucleotides read TGTGCCAGCAGCTCCCGGGACAGGGGCAACATTCAGTACTTC. This codes for CASSSRDRGNIQYF.

This chain uses TRBV30 with TRBJ1-6; 7 nucleotides agree with TRBD1. Unmatched junction bases numbered 0, after V lost 1 base and J lost 9 bases. Germline lookup yields CDR1 GTSNPN and CDR2 SVGIG (reference sequence). The CDR3 contains 12 residues. CDR3 in amino acids: CAWSAGGSPLHF. CDR3 DNA sequence: TGTGCCTGGAGTGCAGGGGGTTCACCCCTCCACTTT. The full variable domain, completed using reference TRBV30 and TRBJ1-6, is SQTIHQWPATLVQPVGSPLSLECTVEGTSNPNLYWYRQAAGRGLQLLFYSVGIGQISSEVPQNLSASRPQDRQFILSSKKLLLSDSGFYLCAWSAGGSPLHFGNGTRLTVT.

V usage is TRBV7-9 and J usage is TRBJ2-2, with 8 bases matching TRBD2. V lost 6 bases, J lost 3 bases, and 6 bases stayed unmatched. The V gene's germline CDR1 is SEHNR and CDR2 FQNEAQ (reference sequence). There are 15 residues in the CDR3. Written as DNA, the CDR3 is TGTGCCAGCAGACGACGGACTAGCCACACCGGGGAGCTGTTTTTT. Protein sequence: CASRRRTSHTGELFF.

The chain is built from TRBV20-1 and TRBJ2-7; 10 bases map to TRBD2. Unmatched junction bases numbered 9, after V lost 6 bases and J lost 4 bases. Germline assignment: CDR1 DFQATT and CDR2 SNEGSKA (reference sequence). The CDR3 runs 14 residues. The CDR3 loop is CSASPSGGMYEQYF. For the CDR3, the DNA is TGCAGTGCAAGTCCTAGCGGGGGCATGTACGAGCAGTACTTC.

The rearrangement uses TRBV2 and TRBJ1-2; 10 nucleotides align to TRBD1. CDR3 length: 16 residues. V lost 4 bases to trimming and J lost 4 bases; unmatched junction nucleotides: 9. The germline V gene encodes CDR1 SNHLY and CDR2 FYNNEI. CDR3 region: CASSVMGQGRSYGYTF. For the CDR3, the DNA is TGTGCCAGCAGTGTCATGGGACAGGGGAGATCCTATGGCTACACCTTC.

The chain joins TRBV5-1 to TRBJ2-3, with TRBD2 matching 12 bases. The length of the CDR3 is 16 residues. With 4 bases clipped from V and 5 bases from J, the junction kept 8 bases outside the gene matches. Per germline, CDR1 SGHRS and CDR2 YFSETQ. The CDR3 loop is CASSPVLAGGGDTQYF. The CDR3 bases are TGCGCCAGCAGCCCCGTCCTAGCGGGAGGGGGAGATACGCAGTATTTT. The whole variable domain, filled in from reference TRBV5-1 and TRBJ2-3, reads KAGVTQTPRYLIKTRGQQVTLSCSPISGHRSVSWYQQTPGQGLQFLFEYFSETQRNKGNFPGRFSGRQFSNSRSEMNVSTLELGDSALYLCASSPVLAGGGDTQYFGPGTRLTVL.

This chain connects TRBV9 to TRBJ1-2; TRBD1 matches 8 bases. This CDR3 has 15 residues. V trimming: 0 bases; J trimming: 5 bases; junction bases outside the gene matches: 6. Germline values: CDR1 SGDLS, CDR2 YYNGEE. CDR3: CASSVVAGGGYGYTF. The CDR3, as DNA: TGTGCCAGCAGCGTAGTGGCAGGGGGCGGGTATGGCTACACCTTC.

The gene calls are TRBV28 and TRBJ1-2, with 7 bases lining up with TRBD1. Looked up from germline, CDR1 is MDHEN and CDR2 is SYDVKM. J gave up 2 bases and V 3 bases, and 6 bases lay outside the gene matches. This CDR3 is 15 amino acids long. This CDR3 reads CASSFSGGRNYGYTF. DNA for the CDR3: TGTGCCAGCAGTTTCTCAGGGGGTCGGAACTATGGCTACACCTTC.

This clone was seen only once. This chain joins TRBV11-3 and TRBJ2-1, with D perhaps TRBD1 (7 bases). In germline, CDR1 is SGHNT, CDR2 YENEEA. This CDR3 is built from 17 residues. The ends were cut back, 1 base at V and 9 bases at J, with 22 bases in the middle. Written as DNA, the CDR3 is TGTGCCAGCAGCTTAGGACAGGGAACCGGGACTTCTAGTGAGCAGTTCTTC. It codes for CASSLGQGTGTSSEQFF.

The rearrangement uses TRBV5-1 and TRBJ1-2; the D gene is possibly TRBD1 (6 bases). This CDR3 is 13 amino acids long. V was clipped by 1 base and J by 4 bases, with 8 bases between them. The germline V gene encodes CDR1 SGHRS and CDR2 YFSETQ. Here the CDR3 DNA reads TGCGCCAGCAGCTTGATAGGGGGCTATGGCTACACCTTC. It is translated as CASSLIGGYGYTF.

This sequence joins TRBV27 and TRBJ2-7; 7 positions match TRBD1. With V trimmed by 6 bases and J by 3 bases, 14 bases remained unmatched. Germline CDR1 is MNHEY and CDR2 is SMNVEV (reference sequence). CDR3 size: 16 residues. The CDR3 sequence is CASSRLLKTGYYEQYF. DNA for the CDR3: TGTGCCAGCAGCCGTCTACTGAAGACAGGGTACTACGAGCAGTACTTC.

The chain recombines TRBV30 with TRBJ2-6; D gene unclear. Germline CDR1 reads GTSNPN; CDR2 reads SVGIG (reference sequence). This CDR3 contains 16 residues. With 1 base removed from V and 2 bases from J, the gap between germline ends came to 12 bases. The DNA for the CDR3 is TGTGCCTGGAGTGCGCTCAGGCTGGCTGGGGCCAACGTCCTGACTTTC. Encoded protein: CAWSALRLAGANVLTF. The entire variable domain, with the rest obtained from reference TRBV30 and TRBJ2-6, is as follows: SQTIHQWPATLVQPVGSPLSLECTVEGTSNPNLYWYRQAAGRGLQLLFYSVGIGQISSEVPQNLSASRPQDRQFILSSKKLLLSDSGFYLCAWSALRLAGANVLTFGAGSRLTVL.

The chain carries TRBV6-5 and TRBJ1-6; unclear D gene. CDR3 length: 11 residues. V dropped 5 bases and J dropped 9 bases, with 5 bases sitting between them. Per germline, CDR1 MNHEY and CDR2 SVGAGI. In DNA, the CDR3 is TGTGCCAGCAGTCTAGGTTCACCCCTCCACTTT. Translated, it gives CASSLGSPLHF.

V is TRBV5-4 and J is TRBJ2-7; perhaps TRBD2 as D (6 bases). This CDR3 spans 14 amino acids. With 2 bases removed from V and 2 bases from J, the gap between germline ends came to 11 bases. The V gene's germline CDR1 is SGHNT and CDR2 YYREEE (reference sequence). In DNA, the CDR3 is TGTGCCAGCAGCTTCGCGGCGGGAACCTACGAGCAGTACTTC. It yields the protein CASSFAAGTYEQYF.

The V and J genes are TRBV27 and TRBJ2-1, with TRBD1 identical over 7 bases. The V and J ends lost 5 bases and 9 bases, in that order; junction bases with no gene match: 10. CDR1 and CDR2 (germline): MNHEY, SMNVEV (reference sequence). The CDR3 contains 14 residues. CDR3 sequence: CASSPLSTGREQFF. As DNA, the CDR3 is TGTGCCAGCAGTCCCTTGTCGACAGGGCGTGAGCAGTTCTTC.

The chain employs TRBV7-8 and TRBJ1-5; 11 nucleotides match TRBD1. CDR1 and CDR2 from the germline V gene are SGHVS and FQNEAQ. The CDR3 consists of 18 residues. V gave up 3 bases and J gave up 4 bases; unmatched junction bases: 11. The CDR3 loop reads CASSLGTGGSLPNQPQHF. In DNA form, the CDR3 reads TGTGCCAGCAGCTTGGGGACAGGGGGATCTCTCCCTAATCAGCCCCAGCATTTT.

The V and J genes are TRBV7-2 and TRBJ2-2; tentative D call: TRBD2 (7 bases). Germline CDR1 is SGHTA and CDR2 is FQGNSA. V lost 8 bases, J lost 5 bases, and 18 bases lay in between. The CDR3 consists of 15 residues. The CDR3 loop reads CASQSRGRTTGELFF. The CDR3 region has the DNA TGTGCCAGCCAGTCGCGGGGGCGAACGACCGGGGAGCTGTTTTTT.